The T cell receptor (beta chain) under discussion was sequenced for a study of blood T cell repertoires in COVID-19. Some clones are missing from TCRdb's copy, which holds only in-frame ones; the method was immunoSEQ multiplex PCR. Found here are approximately 190,000 clones, around four fifths of them singletons; the top ten hold about a fifth. Losses at the gene ends were 6 bases for V and 14 bases for J; bases not matched to a gene: 10. From germline, CDR1 is SEHNR and CDR2 FQNEAQ (reference sequence). CDR3 length: 12 amino acids. The chain recombines TRBV7-9 with TRBJ2-1; TRBD1 aligns across 7 bases. Sequencing input: peripheral blood. The sequence was obtained from a human donor in a cohort sampled during active COVID-19. The CDR3, as DNA: TGTGCCAGCAGTAGATACAGGGGCAGTAAGTTCTTC. Encoded protein: CASSRYRGSKFF. Full variable domain (missing parts from reference TRBV7-9 and TRBJ2-1): DTGVSQNPRHKITKRGQNVTFRCDPISEHNRLYWYRQTLGQGPEFLTYFQNEAQLEKSRLLSDRFSAERPKGSFSTLEIQRTEQGDSAMYLCASSRYRGSKFFGPGTRLTVL.